Given below is one T cell receptor beta chain in context. At one end the junction does not follow the germline gene, possibly because of a read error. Study processing details: Reference gene primer amplification in the assay estimated nucleated cell counts. This table comes from immunoSEQ multiplex PCR, and its TCRdb copy is limited to in-frame clones, with some not included. That table gives V, J and clone size, and the DNA gave D and trimming. The sample holds around 230,000 clones; roughly 87% are singletons and the top ten take about 9.3%. Individuals aged about 18 to 95 years were recruited from approximately 24 US areas. Assignment of participants to cohorts was predicated upon participant-reported clinical history. These data belong to a study of blood T cell repertoires in COVID-19. For the study at large: T cells, B-cell-depleted T cells, or PBMCs supplied cDNA or gDNA.

The CDR3 sequence is 14 residues long. The germline CDR1 and CDR2 sequences are SGHAT and FQNNGV. The sequence came from a man between 18 and 29 years old with acute COVID-19. The sequencing input was PBMCs or T cells enriched from blood (not recorded which). The rearrangement joins TRBV11-2 to TRBJ2-1; D is perhaps TRBD2 (6 bases). CDR3 residues: CASSLEGSTRVRLF. For the CDR3, the DNA is TGTGCCAGCAGCTTAGAAGGGTCGACTAGAGTTCGACTCTTC. Full variable domain (remainder filled in from reference TRBV11-2 and TRBJ2-1): EAGVAQSPRYKIIEKRQSVAFWCNPISGHATLYWYQQILGQGPKLLIQFQNNGVVDDSQLPKDRFSAERLKGVDSTLKIQPAKLEDSAVYLCASSLEGSTRVRLFGPGTRLTVL.